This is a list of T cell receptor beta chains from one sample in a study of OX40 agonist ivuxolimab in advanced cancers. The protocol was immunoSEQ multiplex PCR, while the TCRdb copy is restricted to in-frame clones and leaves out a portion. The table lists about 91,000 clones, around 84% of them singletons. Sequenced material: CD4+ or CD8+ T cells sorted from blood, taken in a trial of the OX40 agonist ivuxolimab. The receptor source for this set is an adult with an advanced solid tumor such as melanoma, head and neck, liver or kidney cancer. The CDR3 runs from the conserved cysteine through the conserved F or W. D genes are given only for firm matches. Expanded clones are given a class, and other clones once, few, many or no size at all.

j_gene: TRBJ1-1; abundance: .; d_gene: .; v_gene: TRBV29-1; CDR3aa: CSVEGRANTEAFF; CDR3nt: TGCAGCGTTGAGGGCAGGGCAAACACTGAAGCTTTCTTT
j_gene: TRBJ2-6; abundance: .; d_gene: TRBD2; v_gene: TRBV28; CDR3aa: CASSGGSSGANVLTF; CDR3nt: TGTGCCAGCAGCGGCGGGAGCTCTGGGGCCAACGTCCTGACTTTC
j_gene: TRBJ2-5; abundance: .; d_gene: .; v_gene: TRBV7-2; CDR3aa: CASSQGTQYF; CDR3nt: TGTGCCAGCAGCCAAGGGACCCAGTACTTC
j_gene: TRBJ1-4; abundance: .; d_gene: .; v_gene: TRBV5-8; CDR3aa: CASSPWTKANEKLFF; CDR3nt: TGTGCCAGCAGCCCCTGGACTAAAGCTAATGAAAAACTGTTTTTT
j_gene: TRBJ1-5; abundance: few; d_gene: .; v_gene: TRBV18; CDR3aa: CASSSGELGNQPQHF; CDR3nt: TGTGCCAGCTCTAGCGGTGAATTGGGCAATCAGCCCCAGCATTTT
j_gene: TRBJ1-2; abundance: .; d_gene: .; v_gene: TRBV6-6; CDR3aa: CASRQNLDYGYTF; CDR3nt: TGTGCCAGCAGACAAAATTTGGACTATGGCTACACCTTC
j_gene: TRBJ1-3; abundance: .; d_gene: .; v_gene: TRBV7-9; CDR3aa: CASSFIQGTGNTIYF; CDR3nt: TGTGCCAGCAGCTTTATACAGGGTACTGGAAACACCATATATTTT
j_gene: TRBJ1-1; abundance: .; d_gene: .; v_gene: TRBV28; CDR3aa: CASRLPQGNTEAFF; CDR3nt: TGTGCCAGCAGGCTTCCACAGGGGAACACTGAAGCTTTCTTT
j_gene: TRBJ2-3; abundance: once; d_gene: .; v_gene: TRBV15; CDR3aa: CATSSDPMGITDTQYF; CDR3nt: TGTGCCACCAGCAGCGATCCCATGGGTATCACAGATACGCAGTATTTT
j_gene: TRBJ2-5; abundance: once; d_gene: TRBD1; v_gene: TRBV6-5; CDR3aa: CASSYGRTGDAETQYF; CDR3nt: TGTGCCAGCAGTTACGGGCGGACAGGGGATGCTGAGACCCAGTACTTC
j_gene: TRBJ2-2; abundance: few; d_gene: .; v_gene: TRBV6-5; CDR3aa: CASSYFGASNTGELFF; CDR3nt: TGTGCCAGCAGTTATTTTGGGGCCTCGAACACCGGGGAGCTGTTTTTT
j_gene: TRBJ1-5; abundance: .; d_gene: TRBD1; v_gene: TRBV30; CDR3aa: CAWSLTGDQPQHF; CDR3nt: TGTGCCTGGAGTCTGACAGGGGATCAGCCCCAGCATTTT
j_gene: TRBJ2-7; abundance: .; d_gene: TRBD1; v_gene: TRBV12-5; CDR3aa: CASGPGQGFDEQYF; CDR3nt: TGTGCTAGTGGCCCGGGACAGGGCTTCGACGAGCAGTACTTC
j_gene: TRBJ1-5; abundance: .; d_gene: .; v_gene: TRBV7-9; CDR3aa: CASSLVGVEQPQHF; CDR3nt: TGTGCCAGCAGCTTAGTAGGGGTGGAGCAGCCCCAGCATTTT
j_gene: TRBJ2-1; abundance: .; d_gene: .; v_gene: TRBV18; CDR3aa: CASSLVTAYNEQFF; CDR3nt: TGTGCCAGCTCACTGGTTACAGCTTACAATGAGCAGTTCTTC
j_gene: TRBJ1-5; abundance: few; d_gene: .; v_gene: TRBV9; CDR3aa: CASSVEENQPQHF; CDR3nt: TGTGCCAGCAGCGTTGAGGAAAATCAGCCCCAGCATTTT
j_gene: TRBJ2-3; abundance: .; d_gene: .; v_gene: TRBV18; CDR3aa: CASSPGQTSTDTQYF; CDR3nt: TGTGCCAGCTCACCAGGGCAGACAAGCACAGATACGCAGTATTTT
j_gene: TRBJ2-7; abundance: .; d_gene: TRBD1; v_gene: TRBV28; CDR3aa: CASRPGTGLNEQYF; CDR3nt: TGTGCCAGCAGACCCGGGACAGGGTTAAACGAGCAGTACTTC
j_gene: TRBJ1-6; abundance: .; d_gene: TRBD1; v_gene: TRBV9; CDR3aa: CASSARTGDNSPLHF; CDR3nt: TGTGCCAGCAGCGCTCGGACAGGTGATAATTCACCCCTCCACTTT
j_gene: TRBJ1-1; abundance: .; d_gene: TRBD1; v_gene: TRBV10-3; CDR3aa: CAINTGGNTEAFF; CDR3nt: TGTGCCATCAATACAGGGGGAAACACTGAAGCTTTCTTT
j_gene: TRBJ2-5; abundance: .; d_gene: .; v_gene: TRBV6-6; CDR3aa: CASNTQETQYF; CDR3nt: TGTGCCAGCAACACCCAAGAGACCCAGTACTTC
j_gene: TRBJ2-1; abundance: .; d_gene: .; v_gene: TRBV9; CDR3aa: CASSRDSYNEQFF; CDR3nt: TGTGCCAGCAGCCGGGACTCCTACAATGAGCAGTTCTTC
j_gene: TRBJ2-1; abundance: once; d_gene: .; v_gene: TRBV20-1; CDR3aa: CSVGSYNEQFF; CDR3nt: TGCAGTGTGGGCTCTTACAATGAGCAGTTCTTC
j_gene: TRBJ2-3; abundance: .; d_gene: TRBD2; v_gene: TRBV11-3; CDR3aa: CASSLSVGLAHHTDTQYF; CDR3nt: TGTGCCAGCAGCTTATCAGTGGGACTAGCCCACCACACAGATACGCAGTATTTT
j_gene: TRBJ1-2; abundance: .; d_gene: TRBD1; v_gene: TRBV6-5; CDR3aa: CASRRTGNYGYTF; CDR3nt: TGTGCCAGCAGAAGGACAGGGAACTATGGCTACACCTTC
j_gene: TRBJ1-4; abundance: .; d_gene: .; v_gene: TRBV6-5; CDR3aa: CASSSFGREKLFF; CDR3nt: TGTGCCAGCAGCTCCTTTGGGCGGGAAAAACTGTTTTTT